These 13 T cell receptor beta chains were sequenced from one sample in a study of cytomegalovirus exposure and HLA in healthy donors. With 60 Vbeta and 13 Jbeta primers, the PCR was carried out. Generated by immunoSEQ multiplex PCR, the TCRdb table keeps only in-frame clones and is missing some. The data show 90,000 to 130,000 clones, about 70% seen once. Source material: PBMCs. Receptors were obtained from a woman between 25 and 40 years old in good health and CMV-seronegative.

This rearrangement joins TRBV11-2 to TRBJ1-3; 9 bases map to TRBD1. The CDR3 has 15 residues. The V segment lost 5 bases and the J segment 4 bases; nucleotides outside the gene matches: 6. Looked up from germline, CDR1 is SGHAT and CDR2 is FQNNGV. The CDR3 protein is CASSEGTGNGNTIYF. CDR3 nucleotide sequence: TGTGCCAGCAGCGAGGGGACAGGGAACGGAAACACCATATATTTT. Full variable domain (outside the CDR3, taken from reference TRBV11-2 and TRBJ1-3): EAGVAQSPRYKIIEKRQSVAFWCNPISGHATLYWYQQILGQGPKLLIQFQNNGVVDDSQLPKDRFSAERLKGVDSTLKIQPAKLEDSAVYLCASSEGTGNGNTIYFGEGSWLTVV.

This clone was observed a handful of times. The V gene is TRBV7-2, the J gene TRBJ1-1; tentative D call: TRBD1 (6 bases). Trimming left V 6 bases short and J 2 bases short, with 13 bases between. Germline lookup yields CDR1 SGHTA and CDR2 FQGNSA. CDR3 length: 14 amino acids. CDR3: CASSSQGPNTEAFF. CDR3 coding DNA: TGTGCCAGCAGTTCACAGGGACCCAACACTGAAGCTTTCTTT.

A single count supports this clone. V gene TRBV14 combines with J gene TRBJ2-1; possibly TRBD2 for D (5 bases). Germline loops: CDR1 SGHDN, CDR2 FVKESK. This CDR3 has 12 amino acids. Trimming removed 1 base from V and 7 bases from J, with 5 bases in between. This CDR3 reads CASSQGGNEQFF. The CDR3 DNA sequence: TGTGCCAGCAGCCAAGGAGGGAATGAGCAGTTCTTC.

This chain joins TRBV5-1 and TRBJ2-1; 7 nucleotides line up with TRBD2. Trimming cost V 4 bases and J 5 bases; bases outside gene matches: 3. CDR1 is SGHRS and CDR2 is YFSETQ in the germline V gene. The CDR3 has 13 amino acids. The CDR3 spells CASSPGTNNEQFF. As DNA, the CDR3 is TGCGCCAGCAGCCCAGGGACTAACAATGAGCAGTTCTTC.

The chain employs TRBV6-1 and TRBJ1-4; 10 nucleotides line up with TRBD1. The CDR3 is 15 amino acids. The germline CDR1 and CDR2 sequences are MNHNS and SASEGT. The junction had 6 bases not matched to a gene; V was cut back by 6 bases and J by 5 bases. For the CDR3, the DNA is TGTGCCAGCAGAGATCCGGGACAGGGGAATGAAAAACTGTTTTTT. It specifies CASRDPGQGNEKLFF.

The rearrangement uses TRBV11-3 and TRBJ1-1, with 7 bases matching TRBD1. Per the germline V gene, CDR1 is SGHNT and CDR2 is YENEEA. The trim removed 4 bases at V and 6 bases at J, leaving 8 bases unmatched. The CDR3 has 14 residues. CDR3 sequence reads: CASSWIRDSPEAFF. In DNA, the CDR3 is TGTGCCAGCAGCTGGATCCGGGACAGCCCTGAAGCTTTCTTT.

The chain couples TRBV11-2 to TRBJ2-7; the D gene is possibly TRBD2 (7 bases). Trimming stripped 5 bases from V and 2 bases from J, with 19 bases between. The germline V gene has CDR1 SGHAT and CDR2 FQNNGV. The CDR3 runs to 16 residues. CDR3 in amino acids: CASSPGRGGKTYEQYF. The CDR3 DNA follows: TGTGCCAGCAGCCCTGGGAGGGGGGGAAAAACCTACGAGCAGTACTTC.

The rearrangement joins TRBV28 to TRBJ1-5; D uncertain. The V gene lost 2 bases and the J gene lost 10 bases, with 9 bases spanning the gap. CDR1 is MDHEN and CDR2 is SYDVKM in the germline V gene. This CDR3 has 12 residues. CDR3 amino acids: CASSLEGGPQHF. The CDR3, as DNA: TGTGCCAGCAGTTTAGAGGGTGGCCCCCAGCATTTT.

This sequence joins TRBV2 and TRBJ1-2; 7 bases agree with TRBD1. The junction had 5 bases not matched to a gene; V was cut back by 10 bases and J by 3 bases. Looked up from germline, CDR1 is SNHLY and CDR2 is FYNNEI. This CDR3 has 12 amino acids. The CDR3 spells CATSGTDYGYTF. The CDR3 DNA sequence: TGTGCCACTTCCGGGACAGACTATGGCTACACCTTC. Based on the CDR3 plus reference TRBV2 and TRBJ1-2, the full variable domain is EPEVTQTPSHQVTQMGQEVILRCVPISNHLYFYWYRQILGQKVEFLVSFYNNEISEKSEIFDDQFSVERPDGSNFTLKIRSTKLEDSAMYFCATSGTDYGYTFGSGTRLTVV.

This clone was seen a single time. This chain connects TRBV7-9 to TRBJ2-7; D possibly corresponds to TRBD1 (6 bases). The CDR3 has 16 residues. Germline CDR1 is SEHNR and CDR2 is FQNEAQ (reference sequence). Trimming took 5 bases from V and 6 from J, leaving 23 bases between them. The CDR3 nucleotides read TGTGCCAGCAGCCTCTCCTGGCCATCCCGAGGGGGCGAGCAGTACTTC. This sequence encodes CASSLSWPSRGGEQYF.

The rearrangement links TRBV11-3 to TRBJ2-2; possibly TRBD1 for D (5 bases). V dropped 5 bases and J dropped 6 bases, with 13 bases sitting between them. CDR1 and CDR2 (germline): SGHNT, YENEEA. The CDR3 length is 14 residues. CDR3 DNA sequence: TGTGCCAGCAGCCAGCAGGGTGCGTCCGGGGAGCTGTTTTTT. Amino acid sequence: CASSQQGASGELFF.

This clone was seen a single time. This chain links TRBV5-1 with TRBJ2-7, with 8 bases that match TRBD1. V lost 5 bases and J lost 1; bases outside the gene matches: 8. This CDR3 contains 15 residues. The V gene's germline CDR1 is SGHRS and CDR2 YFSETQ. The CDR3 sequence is CASSEQGVMSYEQYF. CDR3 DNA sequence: TGCGCCAGCAGTGAACAGGGGGTGATGTCCTACGAGCAGTACTTC.

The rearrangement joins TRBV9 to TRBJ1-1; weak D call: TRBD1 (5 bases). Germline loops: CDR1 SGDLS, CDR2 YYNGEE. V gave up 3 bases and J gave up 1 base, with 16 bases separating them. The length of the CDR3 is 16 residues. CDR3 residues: CASSAGLYGPNTEAFF. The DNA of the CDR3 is TGTGCCAGCAGCGCAGGGTTATATGGTCCGAACACTGAAGCTTTCTTT.